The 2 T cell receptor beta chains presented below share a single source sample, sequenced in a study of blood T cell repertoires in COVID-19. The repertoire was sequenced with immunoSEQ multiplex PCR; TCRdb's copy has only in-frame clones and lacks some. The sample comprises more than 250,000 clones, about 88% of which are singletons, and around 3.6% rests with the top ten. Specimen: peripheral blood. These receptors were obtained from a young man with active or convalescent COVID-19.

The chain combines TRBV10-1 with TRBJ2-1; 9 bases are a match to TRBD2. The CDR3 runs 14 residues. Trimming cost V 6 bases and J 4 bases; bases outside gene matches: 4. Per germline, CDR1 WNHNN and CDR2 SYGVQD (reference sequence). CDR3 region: CASSPGLAYNEQFF. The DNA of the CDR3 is TGCGCCAGCAGCCCGGGACTAGCTTACAATGAGCAGTTCTTC.

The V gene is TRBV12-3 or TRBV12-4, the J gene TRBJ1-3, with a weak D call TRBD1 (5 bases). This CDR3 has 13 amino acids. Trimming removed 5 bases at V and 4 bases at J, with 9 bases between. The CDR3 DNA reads TGTGCCAGCAGTCAGGGCTACGGAAACACCATATATTTT. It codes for CASSQGYGNTIYF.